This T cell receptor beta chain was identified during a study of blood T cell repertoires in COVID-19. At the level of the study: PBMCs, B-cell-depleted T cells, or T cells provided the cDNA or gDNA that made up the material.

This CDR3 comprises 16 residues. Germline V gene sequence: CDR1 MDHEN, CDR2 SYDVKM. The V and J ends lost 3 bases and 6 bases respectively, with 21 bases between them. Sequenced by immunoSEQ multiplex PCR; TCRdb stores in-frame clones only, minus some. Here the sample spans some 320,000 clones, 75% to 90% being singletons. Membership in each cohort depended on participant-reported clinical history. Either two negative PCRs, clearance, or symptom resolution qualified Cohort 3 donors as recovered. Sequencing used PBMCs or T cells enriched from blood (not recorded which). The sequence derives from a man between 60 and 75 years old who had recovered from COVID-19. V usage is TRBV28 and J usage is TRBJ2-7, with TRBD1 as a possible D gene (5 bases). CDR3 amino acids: CASSFLGQGVRFEQYF. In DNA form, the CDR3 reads TGTGCCAGCAGTTTTTTGGGGCAGGGTGTACGGTTCGAGCAGTACTTC.